These T cell receptor beta chains were read from a single sample in a study of CD8 T cells in ankylosing spondylitis. TCRdb itself ran the 5' RACE reads through MiXCR, one entry per CDR3 protein. The table shows 150,000 to 200,000 distinct CDR3 sequences, with roughly 18% occurring only once. Sequenced: blood, either unsorted or a sorted T cell fraction (not recorded which). Every receptor here comes from a male donor aged 5-30 years with ankylosing spondylitis or in good health (not recorded which). Both conserved end residues are part of each CDR3. The D gene is left open where the match is weak. Expanded clones get a size class; other rows say once, few or many, or leave the size out.

V gene	D gene	clone size	J gene	CDR3 DNA	CDR3 protein
TRBV4-1	TRBD2	many	TRBJ2-1	TGCGCCAGCAGCCAAGAAGAAAATAGGGGCGGGAGTCAGTTCTTC	CASSQEENRGGSQFF
TRBV29-1	TRBD2	NA	TRBJ2-5	TGCAGCGTTCATTCTGGGAGGGGCCGGACCCAGTACTTC	CSVHSGRGRTQYF
TRBV5-1	TRBD1	many	TRBJ2-5	TGCGCCAGCAGCTTGCCGATCTCAGGGGGTCAGGAGACCCAGTACTTC	CASSLPISGGQETQYF
TRBV6-6	NA	many	TRBJ1-1	TGTGCCAGCAGTTATGGGGAGGCGGACACTGAAGCTTTCTTT	CASSYGEADTEAFF
TRBV7-2	NA	many	TRBJ2-7	TGTGCCAGCACCGAAATGGACTTTTCCTACGAGCAGTACTTC	CASTEMDFSYEQYF
TRBV27	NA	NA	TRBJ2-3	TGTGCCAGAAGAGGAACGCTGAAAAACACAGATACGCAGTATTTT	CARRGTLKNTDTQYF
TRBV19	NA	NA	TRBJ1-5	TGTGCCAGTATGGAGGGTACTAGAAATCAGCCCCAGCATTTT	CASMEGTRNQPQHF
TRBV20-1	TRBD1	many	TRBJ2-7	TGCAGTGCTAAGCCCCAGGGGGCCTACGAGCAGTACTTC	CSAKPQGAYEQYF
TRBV2	TRBD2	NA	TRBJ2-1	TGTGCCAGCAGACTAACTAGCGGCTCCTACAATGAGCAGTTCTTC	CASRLTSGSYNEQFF
TRBV27	NA	many	TRBJ1-2	TGTGCCACACTCAAAATGGCAGAGCGGACCGGGTATGGCTACACCTTC	CATLKMAERTGYGYTF
TRBV12-5	TRBD2	NA	TRBJ2-1	TGTGCTAGTGGTCCCGGACTAGCGGCCCACAATGAGCAGTTCTTC	CASGPGLAAHNEQFF
TRBV11-2	TRBD2	many	TRBJ2-3	TGTGCCAGCAGCTCTCTAGCGGGAGGGCTCGCAGATACGCAGTATTTT	CASSSLAGGLADTQYF
TRBV12-3/TRBV12-4	TRBD1	many	TRBJ1-2	TGTGCCGGGGGAGACAGGGAAACTTCTAACTATGGCTACACCTTC	CAGGDRETSNYGYTF
TRBV29-1	NA	NA	TRBJ2-3	TGCAGCGGAACCAGGGGCTTGGATACGCAGTATTTT	CSGTRGLDTQYF
TRBV20-1	NA	many	TRBJ1-3	TGCAGTGTGGACAGTTCCTCTGGAAACACCATATATTTT	CSVDSSSGNTIYF
TRBV29-1	NA	NA	TRBJ2-7	TGCAGCGTTGTGCCAGGATTTGACGAGCAGTACTTC	CSVVPGFDEQYF
TRBV19	TRBD2	many	TRBJ2-1	TGTGCCAGTAGTATAGTAGCGGGCAGATACAATGAGCAGTTCTTC	CASSIVAGRYNEQFF
TRBV27	NA	many	TRBJ2-2	TGTGCCAGCAGTTTTCGGGGGATTGGGCACGGGGAGCTGTTTTTT	CASSFRGIGHGELFF
TRBV29-1	NA	many	TRBJ2-6	TGCAGCGTGGACGGGGGCAGGGTCTCTGGGGCCAACGTCCTGACTTTC	CSVDGGRVSGANVLTF
TRBV24-1	TRBD1	many	TRBJ1-2	TGTGCCACCAGTGATTCGGACAGGGACGGTGGCTACACCTTC	CATSDSDRDGGYTF
TRBV29-1	TRBD2	many	TRBJ2-1	TGCAGCCACAACGCCGGGGGGGTTGGCAATGAGCAGTTCTTC	CSHNAGGVGNEQFF
TRBV6-2/TRBV6-3	TRBD1	NA	TRBJ2-5	TGTGCCAGCAGTCAACGGAAGGGACAGACCGTTCCGACCCAGTACTTC	CASSQRKGQTVPTQYF
TRBV5-6	TRBD1	many	TRBJ2-5	TGTGCCAGCAGCTGGGGGACAGGGAGGGAGACCCAGTACTTC	CASSWGTGRETQYF
TRBV30	NA	NA	TRBJ2-2	TGTGCCTGGAGGTCACCCCTGACCGGGGAGCTGTTTTTT	CAWRSPLTGELFF
TRBV12-3/TRBV12-4	TRBD1	NA	TRBJ2-1	TGTGCCAGCACCTCGGACAGGGGGTTCAATGAGCAGTTCTTC	CASTSDRGFNEQFF
TRBV5-1	NA	many	TRBJ1-1	TGCGCCAGCAGCCGCGCGCGGCGGGGAAACACTGAAGCTTTCTTT	CASSRARRGNTEAFF
TRBV5-1	NA	many	TRBJ1-2	TGCGCCAGCAGCTTACGAGTAGGGACGGAGCGTCTCTATGGCTACACCTTC	CASSLRVGTERLYGYTF
TRBV10-2	TRBD1	NA	TRBJ2-1	TGCGCCAGCAGTGGACAGGGATTATCGAATGAGCAGTTCTTC	CASSGQGLSNEQFF
TRBV19	NA	many	TRBJ1-5	TGTGCCGCGAGGGGCAGGGGCTATCAGCCCCAGCATTTT	CAARGRGYQPQHF
TRBV3-1	TRBD2	many	TRBJ2-5	TGTGCCAGCAGCCTGACGGGGACTAGCGGGAGGAAGACCCAGTACTTC	CASSLTGTSGRKTQYF
TRBV28	NA	many	TRBJ1-2	TGTGCCAGCAGTTTACCTTTAAACCACTATGGCTACACCTTC	CASSLPLNHYGYTF
TRBV13	NA	many	TRBJ2-1	TGTGCCAGCAGCTTAGGGACTCGGCAATTCTACAATGAGCAGTTCTTC	CASSLGTRQFYNEQFF
TRBV20-1	NA	many	TRBJ2-4	TGCAGTGCCTTAGCGTTAGCCAAAAACATTCAGTACTTC	CSALALAKNIQYF
TRBV14	TRBD1	many	TRBJ2-1	TGTGCCAGCAGCAAAGGGATAGTGTTGCCGGGACAGGGACGCAATGAGCAGTTCTTC	CASSKGIVLPGQGRNEQFF
TRBV7-2	NA	many	TRBJ2-7	TGTGCCAGCAGCTTAAAACTCGAGCAGTACTTC	CASSLKLEQYF
TRBV29-1	NA	many	TRBJ2-4	TGCAGCGTTGACCGAATACCTGGGGACATTCAGTACTTC	CSVDRIPGDIQYF
TRBV10-3	NA	NA	TRBJ2-1	TGTGCCATCAGCGGGGGCAGCGGGGGACAGTATGAGCAGTTCTTC	CAISGGSGGQYEQFF
TRBV12-3/TRBV12-4	NA	NA	TRBJ1-1	TGTGCCAGCAGTTTAGAGTTAGGGGGGTCTGAAGCTTTCTTT	CASSLELGGSEAFF
TRBV29-1	TRBD2	many	TRBJ2-7	TGCAGCGTTCACGTTGTGGCGGGAGGGCCGGGATCTGAGCAGTACTTC	CSVHVVAGGPGSEQYF
TRBV24-1	TRBD1	many	TRBJ1-2	TGTGCCACCAGTGCCCCGGGACAGAGTTCCGATGGCTACACCTTC	CATSAPGQSSDGYTF
TRBV6-1	NA	NA	TRBJ2-3	TGTGCCAGCAGTGAAGTCGCACAGGGAGAGCAGTATTTT	CASSEVAQGEQYF